The rows below give T cell receptor beta chains drawn from one sample of a study of T cells in Graves' hyperthyroidism and ophthalmopathy. From the multiplex PCR reads, TCRdb called clonotypes with MiXCR, one entry per CDR3 protein. The sample contains 700,000 to 850,000 distinct CDR3 sequences, roughly 32% of which appear only once. Specimen: blood. Receptors were obtained from a middle-aged woman with Graves' hyperthyroidism. CDR3s include the opening cysteine and the closing phenylalanine or tryptophan. The D gene is left open where the match is weak. Rows may omit the clone size; those that give it use once, few, many or a size class.

TGCAGCGTTGCCGAAGACAGGGGGGATGGCTACACCTTC | CSVAEDRGDGYTF | TRBV29-1 | NA | 13 | TRBD1 | TRBJ1-2
TGCAGTGCTAGAGATCGGCTACAAGAGACCCAGTACTTC | CSARDRLQETQYF | TRBV20-1 | many | 13 | NA | TRBJ2-5
TGTGCCAGCAGTGTGACGGACGACGGACTAGCGGGGGTCGCTTGGAACGAGCAGTACTTC | CASSVTDDGLAGVAWNEQYF | TRBV28 | NA | 20 | TRBD2 | TRBJ2-7
TGCAGCGTTCAAAGACAGGGTGTGGGGGTTGAAGCTTTCTTT | CSVQRQGVGVEAFF | TRBV29-1 | NA | 14 | TRBD1 | TRBJ1-1
TGTGCCAGCTCAATTGGAGGGGGCTGGACTGAAGCTTTCTTT | CASSIGGGWTEAFF | TRBV19 | many | 14 | TRBD1 | TRBJ1-1
TGTGCCAGCAGTTCAGCAGGGGCTGGGGCCAACGTCCTGACTTTC | CASSSAGAGANVLTF | TRBV7-2 | NA | 15 | NA | TRBJ2-6
TGTGCCAGTATCGGGGTCTCCGGGGAGCTGTTTTTT | CASIGVSGELFF | TRBV19 | NA | 12 | NA | TRBJ2-2
TGCGCCAGCAGCCACGCGGGAGGGGGCGAGCAGTACTTC | CASSHAGGGEQYF | TRBV7-9 | many | 13 | TRBD2 | TRBJ2-7
TGTGCCATCAGCGGGACTAGCGGGGAGCTGTTTTTT | CAISGTSGELFF | TRBV10-3 | few | 12 | TRBD2 | TRBJ2-2
TGTGCCAGCAGCGCCGGGACCGCGGAACTGTTTTTT | CASSAGTAELFF | TRBV7-2 | NA | 12 | NA | TRBJ1-4
TGTGCCAGCAGCTCTGAAGCAGGTAGCAATCAGCCCCAGCATTTT | CASSSEAGSNQPQHF | TRBV5-4 | NA | 15 | NA | TRBJ1-5